These 23 T cell receptor beta chains were sequenced from one sample in a study of naive and memory T cell subsets. The beta constant-region primer was an equimolar mix of two oligonucleotides covering TRBC1 and TRBC2. Four rounds of PCR amplified the ligated cDNA using nested alpha and beta constant-region primers plus SP2. TCRdb passed the UMI-ligation and nested PCR reads through MiXCR, listing each CDR3 protein once. The sample contains about 120,000 distinct CDR3 sequences, 36% of which appear only once. Sequenced sample: central memory CD4+ T cells from blood. The receptor set was obtained from a human donor in good health.

This clonotype has just a few counts. The rearrangement joins TRBV6-2 or TRBV6-3 to TRBJ2-2; no definite D call. V dropped 0 bases and J dropped 0 bases, with 11 bases sitting between them. In germline, CDR1 is MNHEY, CDR2 SVGEGT. The CDR3 has 17 residues. As DNA, the CDR3 is TGTGCCAGCAGTTACTCGAAAGGTCAGACGAACACCGGGGAGCTGTTTTTT. Translation: CASSYSKGQTNTGELFF.

The chain links TRBV28 to TRBJ1-5; the D is unclear. The CDR3 totals 14 residues. V was shortened by 7 bases and J by 4 bases, with 14 bases between the two germline ends. CDR1 and CDR2 (germline): MDHEN, SYDVKM. CDR3 coding DNA: TGTGCCAGCACTTATCTCGGGAGAAATCAGCCCCAGCATTTT. Encoded protein: CASTYLGRNQPQHF.

This clonotype was detected only a few times. This chain connects TRBV6-1 to TRBJ1-1; D uncertain. The V gene lost 7 bases and the J gene lost 2 bases, with 14 bases spanning the gap. Looked up from germline, CDR1 is MNHNS and CDR2 is SASEGT. The CDR3 totals 14 residues. This chain's CDR3 is CASTPTQINTEAFF. CDR3 in DNA: TGTGCCAGCACCCCTACACAGATTAACACTGAAGCTTTCTTT.

This clonotype was found a few times. The rearrangement uses TRBV6-1 and TRBJ2-1, with 8 bases that match TRBD1. The germline gives CDR1 MNHNS, CDR2 SASEGT. The V segment lost 2 bases and the J segment 12 bases; nucleotides outside the gene matches: 9. CDR3 size: 14 residues. As DNA, the CDR3 is TGTGCCAGCAGTGAATCCAGGGGGCTCACCTGGCAGTTCTTC. Translating it yields CASSESRGLTWQFF.

This clonotype was counted between two and nine times. V is TRBV6-6 and J is TRBJ1-5; 9 bases align to TRBD1. The ends lost 5 bases at V and 1 base at J; junction bases unmatched: 3. Germline CDR1 MNHNY, CDR2 SVGAGI (reference sequence). The CDR3 contains 15 residues. The CDR3 sequence: CASSGQGISNQPQHF. DNA for the CDR3: TGTGCCAGCAGTGGACAGGGGATAAGCAATCAGCCCCAGCATTTT.

This clonotype was detected many times. The rearrangement joins TRBV6-5 to TRBJ2-4; no clear D. This CDR3 has 14 residues. The germline gives CDR1 MNHEY, CDR2 SVGAGI. Trimming removed 9 bases at V and 0 bases at J, with 12 bases between. The CDR3: CASQVSLAKNIQYF. In DNA, the CDR3 is TGTGCCAGTCAGGTTTCTTTAGCCAAAAACATTCAGTACTTC.

This clonotype was detected once. The chain is built from TRBV20-1 and TRBJ2-3, with TRBD2 matching 8 bases. In germline, CDR1 is DFQATT, CDR2 SNEGSKA (reference sequence). The J segment lost 6 bases and the V segment lost 3 bases, leaving 11 bases of the junction unmatched. The CDR3 runs to 15 residues. CDR3 in DNA: TGCAGTGCTAGGGGGGGAAGCGGGAGTGCGGATACGCAGTATTTT. Protein product: CSARGGSGSADTQYF.

In this sample, this clonotype turned up a few times. The genes are TRBV5-1 and TRBJ2-6; D gene unclear. The CDR3 runs 15 residues. Germline CDR1 and CDR2: SGHRS and YFSETQ. V lost 4 bases to trimming and J lost 4 bases, with 12 bases between them. The CDR3 protein is CASSTFLTGANVLTF. Here the CDR3 DNA reads TGCGCCAGCAGCACCTTCCTAACAGGGGCCAACGTCCTGACTTTC.

The chain couples TRBV7-8 to TRBJ2-6; D ambiguous. Trimming took 6 bases from V and 0 from J, leaving 9 bases between them. The CDR3 is 15 residues long. Germline V CDR1 and CDR2: SGHVS, FQNEAQ. The CDR3 DNA is TGTGCCAGCAGATGGAAGGTCTCTGGGGCCAACGTCCTGACTTTC. The encoded protein is CASRWKVSGANVLTF. Supplemented by reference TRBV7-8 and TRBJ2-6, the full variable domain reads GAGVSQSPRYKVAKRGQDVALRCDPISGHVSLFWYQQALGQGPEFLTYFQNEAQLDKSGLPSDRFFAERPEGSVSTLKIQRTQQEDSAVYLCASRWKVSGANVLTFGAGSRLTVL.

This clonotype occurred once. The rearrangement uses TRBV3-1 and TRBJ2-1; 12 nucleotides match TRBD2. The CDR3 length is 16 residues. The germline V gene has CDR1 LGHDT and CDR2 YNNKEL (reference sequence). With 2 bases clipped from V and 7 bases from J, the junction kept 6 bases outside the gene matches. The CDR3 region is CASSQSPSGRVNEQFF. CDR3 nucleotides: TGTGCCAGCAGCCAATCGCCTAGCGGGAGGGTTAATGAGCAGTTCTTC.

The chain combines TRBV12-3 or TRBV12-4 with TRBJ2-1; possibly TRBD1 for D (6 bases). V lost 3 bases and J lost 4, with 16 bases in between. This CDR3 is 16 amino acids long. CDR3: CASSFDRTAVYNEQFF. DNA of the CDR3: TGTGCCAGCAGTTTCGACCGGACAGCAGTTTACAATGAGCAGTTCTTC.

The V and J genes are TRBV6-5 and TRBJ2-1, with D perhaps TRBD1 (5 bases). Germline assignment: CDR1 MNHEY and CDR2 SVGAGI. V was clipped by 10 bases and J by 6 bases, with 10 bases between them. CDR3 size: 11 residues. The CDR3 loop is CATFRANEQFF. CDR3 nucleotides: TGTGCCACCTTCAGGGCCAATGAGCAGTTCTTC.

This chain links TRBV12-3 or TRBV12-4 with TRBJ2-2; no clear D gene. The CDR3 is made up of 13 amino acids. V lost 2 bases, J lost 7 bases, and 8 bases lay in between. In DNA, the CDR3 is TGTGCCAGCAGTTTAAGAGCCAGCGGGGAGCTGTTTTTT. Its translation: CASSLRASGELFF.

The chain joins TRBV20-1 to TRBJ1-6, with a tentative D call TRBD1 (5 bases). The CDR3 is made up of 15 amino acids. V was clipped by 5 bases and J by 7 bases, with 18 bases between them. CDR1 is DFQATT, CDR2 SNEGSKA, per germline (reference sequence). The CDR3 DNA reads TGCAGTGCTCGGAGACAGACCGGTCAGAATTCACCCCTCCACTTT. This translates into CSARRQTGQNSPLHF.

The chain employs TRBV5-1 and TRBJ2-5; the D gene is possibly TRBD2 (5 bases). The V and J ends lost 5 bases and 0 bases respectively, with 8 bases between them. Germline V lookup: CDR1 SGHRS, CDR2 YFSETQ. CDR3 size: 13 residues. CDR3 loop: CASREGDQETQYF. In DNA form, the CDR3 reads TGCGCCAGCAGAGAGGGAGACCAAGAGACCCAGTACTTC.

The gene calls are TRBV7-2 and TRBJ2-7; D possibly matches TRBD1 or TRBD2 (5 bases each). CDR1 is SGHTA and CDR2 is FQGNSA in the germline V gene. Trimming pared 8 bases from V and 0 bases from J, leaving 11 bases between. The CDR3 runs to 13 residues. CDR3 in amino acids: CASSVGASYEQYF. The CDR3, as DNA: TGTGCCAGCTCCGTCGGGGCCTCCTACGAGCAGTACTTC. The full variable domain, with the rest looked up from reference TRBV7-2 and TRBJ2-7, is GAGVSQSPSNKVTEKGKDVELRCDPISGHTALYWYRQSLGQGLEFLIYFQGNSAPDKSGLPSDRFSAERTGGSVSTLTIQRTQQEDSAVYLCASSVGASYEQYFGPGTRLTVT.

This clonotype was observed at least ten times. The chain has TRBV19 and TRBJ2-7; D may be TRBD2 (5 bases). V was cut by 7 bases and J by 3 bases, with 16 bases left in between. CDR1 and CDR2 from the germline V gene are LNHDA and SQIVND (reference sequence). CDR3 length equals 14 residues. CDR3 region: CASKKRKGNYEQYF. The DNA for the CDR3 is TGTGCCAGTAAAAAGCGGAAGGGCAACTACGAGCAGTACTTC.

J is TRBJ1-6 and V is TRBV5-1, with D perhaps TRBD1 (6 bases). CDR3 length: 15 residues. Between the trimmed V and J ends, which lost 3 bases and 5 bases, there was a span of 12 bases. Germline values: CDR1 SGHRS, CDR2 YFSETQ. CDR3 in amino acids: CASSSGQSDNSPLHF. The CDR3 DNA follows: TGCGCCAGCAGCTCTGGACAGTCCGATAATTCACCCCTCCACTTT.

This chain joins TRBV24-1 and TRBJ2-7; D is ambiguous. The CDR3 runs 14 residues. Germline lookup yields CDR1 KGHDR and CDR2 SFDVKD. V dropped 1 base and J dropped 2 bases, with 8 bases sitting between them. The CDR3 here is CATSDLNRPYEQYF. In DNA, the CDR3 is TGTGCCACCAGTGATTTAAACAGACCCTACGAGCAGTACTTC.

The CDR3 reads CASSSTLLGAKNIQYF. The CDR3 region has the DNA TGTGCCAGCAGCTCGACCCTACTAGGAGCCAAAAACATTCAGTACTTC. The rearrangement joins TRBV7-2 to TRBJ2-4; D is perhaps TRBD2 (5 bases). V gave up 4 bases and J gave up 0 bases, with 13 bases separating them. This CDR3 is built from 16 residues. Per germline, CDR1 SGHTA and CDR2 FQGNSA.

V usage is TRBV5-5 and J usage is TRBJ2-1; 7 bases align to TRBD2. CDR1 SGHKS and CDR2 YYEKEE come from the germline V gene (reference sequence). J gave up 2 bases and V 4 bases, and 6 bases lay outside the gene matches. This CDR3 spans 15 amino acids. DNA for the CDR3: TGTGCCAGCAGCGCGGCGGGGGATCCCTACAATGAGCAGTTCTTC. It yields the protein CASSAAGDPYNEQFF.

This clonotype has a handful of counts. V usage is TRBV28 and J usage is TRBJ2-7; TRBD1 aligns across 10 bases. CDR1 and CDR2 from the germline V gene are MDHEN and SYDVKM. CDR3 length: 16 amino acids. With V trimmed by 7 bases and J by 5 bases, 14 bases remained unmatched. CDR3 loop: CASIPPHRTGGDEQYF. CDR3 nucleotide sequence: TGTGCCAGCATCCCCCCCCATCGGACAGGGGGTGACGAGCAGTACTTC.

This rearrangement joins TRBV29-1 to TRBJ1-2, with 10 bases fitting TRBD1. The germline CDR1 and CDR2 sequences are SQVTM and ANQGSEA. The CDR3 length is 11 residues. J was trimmed by 8 bases and V by 6 bases; bases with no gene match: 3. DNA of the CDR3: TGCAGCGTAGCGACAGGGGGCGGCTACACCTTC. It encodes CSVATGGGYTF.